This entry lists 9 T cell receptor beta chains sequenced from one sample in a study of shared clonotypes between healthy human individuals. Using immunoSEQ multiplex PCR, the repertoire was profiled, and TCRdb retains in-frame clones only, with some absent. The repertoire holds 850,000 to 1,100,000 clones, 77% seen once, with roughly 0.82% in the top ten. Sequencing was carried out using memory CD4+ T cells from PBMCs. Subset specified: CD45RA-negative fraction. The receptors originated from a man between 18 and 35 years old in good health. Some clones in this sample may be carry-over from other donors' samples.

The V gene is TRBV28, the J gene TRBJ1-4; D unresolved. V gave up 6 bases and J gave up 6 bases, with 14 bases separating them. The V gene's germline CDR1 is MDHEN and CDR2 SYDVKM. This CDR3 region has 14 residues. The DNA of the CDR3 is TGTGCCAGCAGCCTGACCAGGCGGGATGAAAAACTGTTTTTT. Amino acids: CASSLTRRDEKLFF.

The CDR3 bases are TGCAGCGTTCATAAGACCCTTCAACCTAACACTGAAGCTTTCTTT. This sequence encodes CSVHKTLQPNTEAFF. The gene calls are TRBV29-1 and TRBJ1-1; D gene uncertain. Trimming removed 5 bases from V and 2 bases from J, with 18 bases in between. The CDR3 length is 15 residues. Germline loops: CDR1 SQVTM, CDR2 ANQGSEA.

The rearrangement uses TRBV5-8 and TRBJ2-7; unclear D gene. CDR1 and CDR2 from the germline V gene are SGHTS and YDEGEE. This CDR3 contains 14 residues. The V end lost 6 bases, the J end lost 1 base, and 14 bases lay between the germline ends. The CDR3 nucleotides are TGTGCCAGCACCCTTAGAAGTGGGTCCTACGAGCAGTACTTC. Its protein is CASTLRSGSYEQYF.

As DNA, the CDR3 is TGTGCCAGCTCACCATCACAGGGGGGAAGCAATCAGCCCCAGCATTTT. As protein: CASSPSQGGSNQPQHF. This chain links TRBV18 with TRBJ1-5, with 8 bases aligning to TRBD1. Looked up from germline, CDR1 is KGHSH and CDR2 is LQKENI. With V trimmed by 2 bases and J by 1 base, 4 bases remained unmatched. The CDR3 consists of 16 residues.

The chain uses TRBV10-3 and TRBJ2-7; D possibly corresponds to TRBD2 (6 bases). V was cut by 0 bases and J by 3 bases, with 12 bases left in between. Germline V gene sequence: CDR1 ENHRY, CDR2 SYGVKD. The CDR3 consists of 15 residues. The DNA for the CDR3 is TGTGCCATCAGTGAGTCGCCTAGCGCGGTCTACGAGCAGTACTTC. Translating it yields CAISESPSAVYEQYF.

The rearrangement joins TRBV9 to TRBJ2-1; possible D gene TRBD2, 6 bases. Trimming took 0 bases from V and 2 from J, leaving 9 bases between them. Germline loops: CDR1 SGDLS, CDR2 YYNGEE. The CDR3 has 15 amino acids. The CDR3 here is CASSVDGGTYNEQFF. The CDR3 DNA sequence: TGTGCCAGCAGCGTAGACGGCGGGACCTACAATGAGCAGTTCTTC. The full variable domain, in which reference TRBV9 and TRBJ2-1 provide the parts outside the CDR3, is DSGVTQTPKHLITATGQRVTLRCSPRSGDLSVYWYQQSLDQGLQFLIQYYNGEERAKGNILERFSAQQFPDLHSELNLSSLELGDSALYFCASSVDGGTYNEQFFGPGTRLTVL.

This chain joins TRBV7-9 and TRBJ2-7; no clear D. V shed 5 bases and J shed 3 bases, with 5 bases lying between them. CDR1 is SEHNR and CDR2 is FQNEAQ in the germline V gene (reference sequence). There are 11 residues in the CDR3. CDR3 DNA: TGTGCCAGCAGCGTCAACTACGAGCAGTACTTC. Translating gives CASSVNYEQYF. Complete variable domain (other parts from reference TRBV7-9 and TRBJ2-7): DTGVSQNPRHKITKRGQNVTFRCDPISEHNRLYWYRQTLGQGPEFLTYFQNEAQLEKSRLLSDRFSAERPKGSFSTLEIQRTEQGDSAMYLCASSVNYEQYFGPGTRLTVT.

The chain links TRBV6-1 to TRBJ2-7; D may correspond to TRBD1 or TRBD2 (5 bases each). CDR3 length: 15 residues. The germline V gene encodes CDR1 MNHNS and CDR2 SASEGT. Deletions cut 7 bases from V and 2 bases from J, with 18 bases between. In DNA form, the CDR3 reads TGTGCCAGCAAGGTTTTCCGGGACGCAGCCTACGAGCAGTACTTC. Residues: CASKVFRDAAYEQYF.

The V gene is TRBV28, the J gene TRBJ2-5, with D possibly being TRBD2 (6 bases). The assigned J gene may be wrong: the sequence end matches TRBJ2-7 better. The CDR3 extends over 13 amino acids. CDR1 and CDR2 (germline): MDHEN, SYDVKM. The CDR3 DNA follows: TGTGCCAGCAGTTTGGGAGGCTCAGGCGAGCAGTACTTC. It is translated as CASSLGGSGEQYF.